This TCR beta chain was identified in a study of cytomegalovirus exposure and HLA in healthy donors. Notes on the study in general: CMV antigen specificity of a few CMV-associated chains was confirmed in vitro.

About this clone itself: The antigen is unknown.

The donors comprised healthy bone marrow donors. Both 60 Vbeta primers and 13 Jbeta primers went into the PCR. Method: immunoSEQ multiplex PCR; TCRdb's copy keeps in-frame clones and lacks some. Recorded here are fewer than 85,000 clones; the top ten clones represent less than 5.5%. J gave up 1 base and V 6 bases, and 20 bases lay outside the gene matches. This CDR3 contains 19 residues. Per the germline V gene, CDR1 is SGHRS and CDR2 is YFSETQ. The sequenced sample consisted of PBMCs. The TCR was taken from a middle-aged woman in good health and CMV-seropositive. This chain joins TRBV5-1 and TRBJ2-3; 7 bases line up with TRBD2. The CDR3 sequence: CASNPRGVAGRGGTDTQYF. CDR3 coding DNA: TGCGCCAGCAACCCCCGGGGGGTGGCAGGAAGAGGGGGCACAGATACGCAGTATTTT.